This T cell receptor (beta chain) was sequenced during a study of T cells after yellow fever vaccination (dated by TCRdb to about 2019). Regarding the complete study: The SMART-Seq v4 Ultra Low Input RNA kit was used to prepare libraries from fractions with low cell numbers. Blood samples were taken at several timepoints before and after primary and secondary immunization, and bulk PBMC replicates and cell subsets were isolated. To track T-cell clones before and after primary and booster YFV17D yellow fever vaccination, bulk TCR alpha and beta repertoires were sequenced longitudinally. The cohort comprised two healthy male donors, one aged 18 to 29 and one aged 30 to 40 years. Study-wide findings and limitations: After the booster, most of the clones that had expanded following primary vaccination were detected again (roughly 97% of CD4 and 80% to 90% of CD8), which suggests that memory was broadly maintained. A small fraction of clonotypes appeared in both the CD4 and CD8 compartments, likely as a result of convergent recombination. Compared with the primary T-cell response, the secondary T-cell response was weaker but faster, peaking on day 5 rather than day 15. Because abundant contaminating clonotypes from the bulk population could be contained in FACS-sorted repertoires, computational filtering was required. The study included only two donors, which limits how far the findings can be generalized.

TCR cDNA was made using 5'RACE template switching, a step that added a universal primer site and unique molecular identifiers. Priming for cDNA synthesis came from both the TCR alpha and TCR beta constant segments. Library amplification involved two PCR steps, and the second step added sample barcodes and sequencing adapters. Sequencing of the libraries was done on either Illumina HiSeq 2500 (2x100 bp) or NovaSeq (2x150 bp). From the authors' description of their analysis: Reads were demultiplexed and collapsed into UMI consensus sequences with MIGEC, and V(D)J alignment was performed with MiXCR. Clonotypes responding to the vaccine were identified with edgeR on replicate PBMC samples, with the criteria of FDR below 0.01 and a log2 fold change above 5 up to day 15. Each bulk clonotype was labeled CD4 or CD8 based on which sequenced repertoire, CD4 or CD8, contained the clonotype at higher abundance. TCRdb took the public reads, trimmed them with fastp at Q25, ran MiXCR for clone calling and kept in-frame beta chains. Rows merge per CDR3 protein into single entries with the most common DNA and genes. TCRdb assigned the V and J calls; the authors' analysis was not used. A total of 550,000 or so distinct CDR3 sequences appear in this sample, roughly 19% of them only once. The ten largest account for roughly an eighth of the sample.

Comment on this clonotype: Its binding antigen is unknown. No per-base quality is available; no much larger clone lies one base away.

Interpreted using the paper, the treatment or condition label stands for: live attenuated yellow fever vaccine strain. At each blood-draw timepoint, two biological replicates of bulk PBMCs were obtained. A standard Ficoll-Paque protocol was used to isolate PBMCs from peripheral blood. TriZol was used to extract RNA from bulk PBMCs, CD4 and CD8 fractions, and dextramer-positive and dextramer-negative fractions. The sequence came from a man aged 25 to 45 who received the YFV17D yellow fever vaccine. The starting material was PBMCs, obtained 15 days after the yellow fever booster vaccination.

The CDR3 is CSAASGRSGELFF. Read as DNA, the sequence is TGCAGTGCCGCTAGCGGGAGGTCCGGGGAGCTGTTTTTT. The sequence joins TRBV20-1 to TRBJ2-2; 11 central bases correspond to TRBD2. Looking up the germline V gene (reference sequence) yields CDR1 DFQATT and CDR2 SNEGSKA. Here V drops 6 bases and J drops 6 bases, and the junction holds 3 bases not matched to any gene. The CDR3 starts with the cysteine, ends with the phenylalanine, and has 13 residues. The sequence is cut down to CDR3 DNA, 39 bases in frame from base 1.